What follows are 5 T cell receptor beta chains derived from one specimen sequenced in a study of blood T cell repertoires in COVID-19. Sequenced by immunoSEQ multiplex PCR; TCRdb stores in-frame clones only, minus some. Of about 200,000 clones listed, roughly 90% are singletons. The sample comprised peripheral blood. These receptors were collected from a man between 18 and 35 years old with active or convalescent COVID-19.

The chain links TRBV5-1 to TRBJ2-5, with a tentative D call TRBD1 (6 bases). This CDR3 is 14 amino acids long. Germline CDR1 and CDR2: SGHRS and YFSETQ. V gave up 3 bases and J gave up 1 base, with 10 bases separating them. The CDR3 protein is CASSWMTGQETQYF. CDR3 DNA sequence: TGCGCCAGCAGCTGGATGACAGGCCAAGAGACCCAGTACTTC.

The CDR3 DNA reads as TGTGCCAGTAAAATCTCGGGATCCGCTGAAGCTTTCTTT. Its protein is CASKISGSAEAFF. This chain uses TRBV19 with TRBJ1-1; D gene ambiguous. The CDR3 consists of 13 residues. Germline CDR1 LNHDA, CDR2 SQIVND (reference sequence). V was trimmed by 7 bases and J by 6 bases, leaving 15 bases between them.

This sequence joins TRBV2 and TRBJ1-1; D gene uncertain. From germline, CDR1 is SNHLY and CDR2 FYNNEI. V shed 3 bases and J shed 0 bases, with 11 bases lying between them. CDR3 size: 15 residues. CDR3 region: CASSDTVEVNTEAFF. The CDR3 DNA sequence: TGTGCCAGCAGTGATACTGTCGAGGTGAACACTGAAGCTTTCTTT.

The chain has TRBV20-1 and TRBJ2-3, with 11 bases that match TRBD2. CDR1 and CDR2 (germline): DFQATT, SNEGSKA (reference sequence). The junction had 8 bases not matched to a gene; V was cut back by 3 bases and J by 3 bases. This CDR3 region has 16 residues. The chain's CDR3 is CSASLAGGMVTDTQYF. CDR3 sequence (DNA): TGCAGTGCTAGTCTAGCGGGAGGTATGGTGACAGATACGCAGTATTTT.

This clone was counted a single time. This chain joins TRBV28 and TRBJ1-5; D might be TRBD1 (5 bases). The CDR3 has 14 amino acids. Germline V gene data show CDR1 as MDHEN and CDR2 as SYDVKM. V lost 1 base and J lost 5, with 9 bases in between. CDR3 in amino acids: CASSLSGDYQPQHF. The CDR3, as DNA: TGTGCCAGCAGTTTATCCGGGGACTATCAGCCCCAGCATTTT. The full variable domain, in which reference TRBV28 and TRBJ1-5 provide the parts outside the CDR3, is DVKVTQSSRYLVKRTGEKVFLECVQDMDHENMFWYRQDPGLGLRLIYFSYDVKMKEKGDIPEGYSVSREKKERFSLILESASTNQTSMYLCASSLSGDYQPQHFGDGTRLSIL.